Presented here are 3 T cell receptor beta chains from one specimen sequenced in a study of control samples from healthy donors and cancer patients. Sequencing was performed with immunoSEQ multiplex PCR; in TCRdb, only in-frame clones are kept and a portion is missing. Here the sample spans 100,000 to 150,000 clones, 92% being singletons. The sequencing sample was made of blood. The receptors shown here come from a woman in her forties or fifties in good health.

V and J are TRBV5-4 and TRBJ1-1; no firm D call. The CDR3 has 14 amino acids. Trimming left V 0 bases short and J 1 base short, with 7 bases between. Germline CDR1 and CDR2: SGHNT and YYREEE (reference sequence). The CDR3 DNA reads as TGTGCCAGCAGCTTGGCCGCGGGGAACACTGAAGCTTTCTTT. Its protein is CASSLAAGNTEAFF. Full variable domain (remainder filled in from reference TRBV5-4 and TRBJ1-1): ETGVTQSPTHLIKTRGQQVTLRCSSQSGHNTVSWYQQALGQGPQFIFQYYREEENGRGNFPPRFSGLQFPNYSSELNVNALELDDSALYLCASSLAAGNTEAFFGQGTRLTVV.

Only one count was recorded for this clone. The rearrangement uses TRBV7-2 and TRBJ1-2; D not certain. With 1 base removed from V and 5 bases from J, the gap between germline ends came to 17 bases. Germline CDR1 and CDR2: SGHTA and FQGNSA. This CDR3 contains 16 residues. The CDR3 DNA is TGTGCCAGCAGCTTAGACACTACCTCCCCTTGGTATGGCTACACCTTC. The encoded protein is CASSLDTTSPWYGYTF.

V is TRBV7-9 and J is TRBJ1-4, with 9 bases identical to TRBD1. CDR1 is SEHNR, CDR2 FQNEAQ, per germline (reference sequence). This CDR3 is built from 16 residues. J gave up 6 bases and V 2 bases, and 7 bases lay outside the gene matches. The CDR3 reads CASSLPPGTGHEKLFF. CDR3 DNA: TGTGCCAGCAGCTTACCCCCCGGGACAGGGCATGAAAAACTGTTTTTT.